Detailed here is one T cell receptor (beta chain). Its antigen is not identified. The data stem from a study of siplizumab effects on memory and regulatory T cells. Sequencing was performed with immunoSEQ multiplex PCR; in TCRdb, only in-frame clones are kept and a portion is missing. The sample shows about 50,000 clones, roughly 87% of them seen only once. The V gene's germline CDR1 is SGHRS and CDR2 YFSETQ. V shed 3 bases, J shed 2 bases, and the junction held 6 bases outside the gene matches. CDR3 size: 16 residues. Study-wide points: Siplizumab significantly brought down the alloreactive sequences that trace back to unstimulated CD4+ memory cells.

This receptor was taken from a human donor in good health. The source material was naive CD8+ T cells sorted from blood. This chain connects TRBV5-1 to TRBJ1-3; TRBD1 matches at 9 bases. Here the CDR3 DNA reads TGCGCCAGCAGCTACGGGACAGGGATGACTGGAAACACCATATATTTT. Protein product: CASSYGTGMTGNTIYF.